A selection of T cell receptor beta chains follows, all from one sample in a study of spatial heterogeneity in lung cancer. TCRdb independently ran MiXCR on the 5' RACE reads; one entry per CDR3 protein. Among about 22,000 distinct CDR3 sequences listed, more than 5% were seen once. Source: PBMCs, taken at surgery. The receptor source for this set is a male donor with early-stage non-small cell lung cancer. The CDR3 runs from the conserved cysteine through the conserved F or W. The D gene is left open where the match is weak. Size is stated for part of the rows, as once, few or many counts, or as a class when the clone is expanded.

clone size | D gene | J gene | V gene | CDR3 length | CDR3 protein | CDR3 DNA
many | . | TRBJ2-5 | TRBV18 | 12 | CASSPPQETQYF | TGTGCCAGCTCACCCCCTCAAGAGACCCAGTACTTC
many | . | TRBJ2-5 | TRBV7-2 | 14 | CASSLIGGGETQYF | TGTGCCAGCAGCTTAATTGGGGGCGGTGAGACCCAGTACTTC
many | . | TRBJ2-7 | TRBV7-8 | 16 | CASSLLTGGKSNEQYF | TGTGCCAGCAGCCTCCTTACCGGCGGGAAGAGTAACGAGCAGTACTTC
many | . | TRBJ2-1 | TRBV24-1 | 15 | CATSAQSPPYNEQFF | TGTGCCACCAGTGCCCAGAGTCCTCCATACAATGAGCAGTTCTTC
many | TRBD2 | TRBJ2-1 | TRBV9 | 18 | CASSVEGLAGRINNEQFF | TGTGCCAGCAGCGTAGAGGGACTAGCGGGTAGAATAAACAATGAGCAGTTCTTC
many | . | TRBJ2-5 | TRBV6-2/TRBV6-3 | 15 | CASSYSSDDQETQYF | TGTGCCAGCAGTTACTCGTCCGACGACCAAGAGACCCAGTACTTC
many | . | TRBJ1-5 | TRBV29-1 | 13 | CSVVGGPNQPQHF | TGCAGCGTTGTCGGAGGACCCAATCAGCCCCAGCATTTT
many | . | TRBJ1-4 | TRBV29-1 | 13 | CSVQTLSHEKLFF | TGCAGCGTACAAACCCTTAGCCATGAAAAACTGTTTTTT
many | TRBD1 | TRBJ1-2 | TRBV7-3 | 14 | CASSRDRGDYGYTF | TGTGCCAGCAGTCGGGACAGGGGAGACTATGGCTACACCTTC
many | . | TRBJ2-3 | TRBV4-3 | 16 | CASSQESVSPGNTQYF | TGCGCCAGCAGCCAAGAGTCGGTCTCGCCGGGAAATACGCAGTATTTT
many | . | TRBJ2-2 | TRBV4-1 | 15 | CASSQESLGGGELFF | TGCGCCAGCAGCCAAGAAAGCCTGGGAGGCGGGGAGCTGTTTTTT
many | TRBD2 | TRBJ2-1 | TRBV28 | 16 | CASSLLLAAFYNEQFF | TGTGCCAGCAGTCTCCTACTAGCGGCCTTCTACAATGAGCAGTTCTTC
many | . | TRBJ2-7 | TRBV2 | 14 | CASTWRGGTYEQYF | TGTGCCAGCACCTGGCGAGGGGGGACCTACGAGCAGTACTTC
. | . | TRBJ2-1 | TRBV12-3/TRBV12-4 | 15 | CASYKEGTIYNEQFF | TGTGCCAGCTACAAGGAGGGCACCATCTACAATGAGCAGTTCTTC
many | . | TRBJ2-7 | TRBV10-1 | 16 | CASRDDPPRGSYEQYF | TGCGCCAGCCGAGATGACCCGCCACGGGGCTCCTACGAGCAGTACTTC
many | . | TRBJ1-1 | TRBV27 | 14 | CASSFEGGYTEAFF | TGTGCCAGCAGTTTCGAGGGGGGCTACACTGAAGCTTTCTTT
. | . | TRBJ2-5 | TRBV9 | 15 | CASSVVSGIGETQYF | TGTGCCAGCAGCGTAGTCTCAGGCATCGGGGAGACCCAGTACTTC
many | . | TRBJ1-2 | TRBV28 | 13 | CASRSGVDYGYTF | TGTGCCAGCAGGTCAGGGGTGGACTATGGCTACACCTTC
many | . | TRBJ2-1 | TRBV12-3/TRBV12-4 | 12 | CASREGENEQFF | TGTGCCAGCCGAGAAGGTGAAAATGAGCAGTTCTTC
many | TRBD1 | TRBJ1-1 | TRBV5-1 | 13 | CATSTGVNTEAFF | TGCGCCACCTCGACAGGGGTGAACACTGAAGCTTTCTTT
many | TRBD1 | TRBJ1-3 | TRBV6-1 | 15 | CASRTGIFSGNTIYF | TGTGCCAGCAGGACAGGGATCTTCTCTGGAAACACCATATATTTT
. | . | TRBJ2-2 | TRBV27 | 16 | CASRARGQANTGELFF | TGTGCCAGCAGAGCCAGGGGACAAGCGAACACCGGGGAGCTGTTTTTT
many | . | TRBJ1-2 | TRBV7-2 | 15 | CASSLELSGWDGYTF | TGTGCCAGCAGCTTAGAATTGTCAGGGTGGGATGGCTACACCTTC
. | . | TRBJ2-7 | TRBV3-1 | 14 | CASSQTWTSLEQYF | TGTGCCAGCAGCCAAACGTGGACTTCGCTCGAGCAGTACTTC
. | TRBD2 | TRBJ2-1 | TRBV6-2/TRBV6-3 | 11 | CAGGSYNEQFF | TGTGCCGGCGGGAGTTACAATGAGCAGTTCTTC
many | TRBD1 | TRBJ2-1 | TRBV18 | 15 | CASSPPGTGLIEQFF | TGTGCCAGCTCACCACCCGGGACAGGGTTGATTGAGCAGTTCTTC
many | . | TRBJ1-3 | TRBV14 | 15 | CASSLRQSSGNTIYF | TGTGCCAGCAGCCTCCGACAGTCCTCTGGAAACACCATATATTTT
many | . | TRBJ2-7 | TRBV20-1 | 12 | CSARLDSYEQYF | TGCAGTGCTAGACTTGATTCCTACGAGCAGTACTTC
many | . | TRBJ2-5 | TRBV7-9 | 13 | CASSLTTQETQYF | TGTGCCAGCAGCTTAACCACTCAAGAGACCCAGTACTTC
many | TRBD2 | TRBJ2-7 | TRBV20-1 | 14 | CSAGGTSGRGEQYF | TGCAGTGCTGGGGGAACCAGCGGGAGGGGCGAGCAGTACTTC
few | . | TRBJ2-1 | TRBV7-9 | 17 | CASSLGGTWAGRGEQFF | TGTGCCAGCAGCTTAGGGGGCACGTGGGCCGGCCGAGGGGAGCAGTTCTTC
. | TRBD1 | TRBJ1-2 | TRBV19 | 11 | CASGQALGYTF | TGTGCCAGTGGACAGGCCCTTGGCTACACCTTC
many | . | TRBJ2-7 | TRBV11-2 | 15 | CASSLGPGVSYEQYF | TGTGCCAGCAGCTTAGGACCGGGCGTTTCCTACGAGCAGTACTTC
many | TRBD1 | TRBJ2-7 | TRBV10-3 | 15 | CAISLGQGASYEQYF | TGTGCCATCAGTCTAGGACAGGGGGCCTCCTACGAGCAGTACTTC
many | . | TRBJ1-2 | TRBV28 | 13 | CASSLSRGSGYTF | TGTGCCAGCAGTTTAAGTAGAGGGAGCGGCTACACCTTC
. | . | TRBJ2-3 | TRBV5-1 | 13 | CASMLEIGDTQYF | TGCGCCAGCATGCTCGAGATCGGAGATACGCAGTATTTT
many | TRBD1 | TRBJ1-2 | TRBV10-3 | 11 | CAISGTGSYTF | TGTGCCATCAGCGGGACAGGGAGCTACACCTTC
many | TRBD2 | TRBJ2-7 | TRBV12-3/TRBV12-4 | 15 | CASRVGLAGTYEQYF | TGTGCCAGCAGAGTGGGACTAGCGGGGACCTACGAGCAGTACTTC
many | . | TRBJ1-5 | TRBV27 | 15 | CASRASLRRNQPQHF | TGTGCCAGCAGGGCCTCTCTCAGGCGCAATCAGCCCCAGCATTTT
few | . | TRBJ2-7 | TRBV3-1 | 14 | CASSHDYGSYEQYF | TGTGCCAGCAGCCACGACTATGGGAGCTACGAGCAGTACTTC
. | . | TRBJ1-1 | TRBV3-1 | 14 | CASSQDLRGTEAFF | TGTGCCAGCAGCCAGGATTTGAGGGGGACTGAAGCTTTCTTT
. | . | TRBJ1-2 | TRBV6-5 | 17 | CASSYSVGLPSGYGYTF | TGTGCCAGCAGTTACTCGGTTGGGCTTCCCTCTGGCTATGGCTACACCTTC
many | . | TRBJ1-6 | TRBV28 | 17 | CASSSAARAIGNSPLHF | TGTGCCAGCAGTTCGGCGGCCAGGGCCATTGGTAATTCACCCCTCCACTTT
many | . | TRBJ1-5 | TRBV3-1 | 14 | CASSQGAGNQPQHF | TGTGCCAGCAGCCAAGGGGCAGGCAATCAGCCCCAGCATTTT
few | TRBD2 | TRBJ2-1 | TRBV7-2 | 13 | CASSSDSGRAQFF | TGTGCCAGCAGCTCTGATAGCGGGAGGGCCCAGTTCTTC
many | . | TRBJ2-3 | TRBV7-3 | 15 | CASSLTGGRRDTQYF | TGTGCCAGCAGCTTAACGGGGGGCAGGAGGGATACGCAGTATTTT
. | . | TRBJ2-6 | TRBV20-1 | 14 | CSARGRTGANVLTF | TGCAGTGCTCGGGGTCGGACTGGGGCCAACGTCCTGACTTTC
many | TRBD2 | TRBJ2-5 | TRBV9 | 16 | CASSVEAGDVQETQYF | TGTGCCAGCAGCGTAGAAGCGGGGGACGTCCAAGAGACCCAGTACTTC
medium-sized | . | TRBJ2-2 | TRBV7-6 | 13 | CASSFSNTGELFF | TGTGCCAGCAGCTTCTCAAACACCGGGGAGCTGTTTTTT
many | . | TRBJ2-7 | TRBV11-2 | 15 | CASSLVWGAAYEQYF | TGTGCCAGCAGCTTAGTTTGGGGGGCGGCCTACGAGCAGTACTTC